This T cell receptor (beta chain) originates from a study of cytomegalovirus exposure and HLA in healthy donors. General observations from the study: A few CMV-associated chains were confirmed in vitro to be specific for CMV antigens. CMV serostatus was the sole immune exposure information available. HLA restriction was apparent for most CMV-associated TCR beta chains in a later analysis.

The PCR ran on 60 Vbeta and 13 Jbeta primers. The repertoire was sequenced with immunoSEQ multiplex PCR; TCRdb's copy has only in-frame clones and lacks some. The sample includes some 65,000 clones, around 62% seen only once; the top ten take roughly 3.1%. This clone was counted between two and nine times. Its specificity is unknown. Trimming removed 5 bases at V and 1 base at J, with 11 bases between. This CDR3 contains 13 residues. Germline CDR1 SQVTM, CDR2 ANQGSEA. The sample consisted of PBMCs. The chain links TRBV29-1 to TRBJ1-1, with D perhaps TRBD1 (6 bases). This TCR was recovered from a man aged 25-40 years in good health and CMV-seronegative. CDR3 region: CSVQTGANTEAFF. The CDR3 DNA sequence: TGCAGCGTTCAGACAGGAGCGAACACTGAAGCTTTCTTT.